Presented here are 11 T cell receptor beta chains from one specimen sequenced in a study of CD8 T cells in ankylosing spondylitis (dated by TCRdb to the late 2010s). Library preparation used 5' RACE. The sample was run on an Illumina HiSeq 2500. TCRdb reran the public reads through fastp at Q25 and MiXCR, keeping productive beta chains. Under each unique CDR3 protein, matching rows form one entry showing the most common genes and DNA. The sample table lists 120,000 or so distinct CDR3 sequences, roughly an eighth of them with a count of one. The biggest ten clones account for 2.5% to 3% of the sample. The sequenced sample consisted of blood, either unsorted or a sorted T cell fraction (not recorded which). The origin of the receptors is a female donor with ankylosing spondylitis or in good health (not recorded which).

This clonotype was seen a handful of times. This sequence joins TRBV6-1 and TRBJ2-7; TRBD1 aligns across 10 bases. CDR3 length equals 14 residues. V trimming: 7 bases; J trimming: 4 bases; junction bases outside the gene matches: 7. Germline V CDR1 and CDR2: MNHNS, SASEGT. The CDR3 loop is CASTRQGALYEQYF. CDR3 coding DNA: TGTGCCAGCACCAGACAGGGGGCTTTATACGAGCAGTACTTC.

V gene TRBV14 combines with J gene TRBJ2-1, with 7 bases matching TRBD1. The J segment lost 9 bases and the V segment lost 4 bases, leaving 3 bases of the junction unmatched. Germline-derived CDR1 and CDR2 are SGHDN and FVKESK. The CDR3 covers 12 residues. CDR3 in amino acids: CASSLGGREQFF. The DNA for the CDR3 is TGTGCCAGCAGCCTAGGGGGCCGTGAGCAGTTCTTC.

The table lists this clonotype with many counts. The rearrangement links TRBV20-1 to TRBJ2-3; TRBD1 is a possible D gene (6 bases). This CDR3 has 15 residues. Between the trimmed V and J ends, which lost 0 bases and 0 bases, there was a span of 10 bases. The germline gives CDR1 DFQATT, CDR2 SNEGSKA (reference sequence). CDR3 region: CSARDAGQSTDTQYF. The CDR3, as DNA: TGCAGTGCTAGAGATGCAGGACAGAGCACAGATACGCAGTATTTT.

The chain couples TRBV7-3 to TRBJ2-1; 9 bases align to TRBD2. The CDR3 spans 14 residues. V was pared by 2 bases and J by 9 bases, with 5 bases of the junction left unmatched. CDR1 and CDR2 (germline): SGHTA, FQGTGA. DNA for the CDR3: TGTGCCAGCAGCTTATTCGCGGGAGGGAGTGAGCAGTTCTTC. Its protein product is CASSLFAGGSEQFF.

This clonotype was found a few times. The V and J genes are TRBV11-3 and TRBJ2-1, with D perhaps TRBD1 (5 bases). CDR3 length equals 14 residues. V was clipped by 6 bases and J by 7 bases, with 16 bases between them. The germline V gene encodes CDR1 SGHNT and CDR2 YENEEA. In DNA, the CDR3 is TGTGCCAGCAGTCGTCTGGGGCTCGGGAATGAGCAGTTCTTC. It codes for CASSRLGLGNEQFF.

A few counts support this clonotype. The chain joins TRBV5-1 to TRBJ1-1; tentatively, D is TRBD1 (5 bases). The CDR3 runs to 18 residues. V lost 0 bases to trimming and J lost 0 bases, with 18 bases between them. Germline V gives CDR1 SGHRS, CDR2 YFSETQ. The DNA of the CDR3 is TGCGCCAGCAGCTTGGTACCTATGGGGGGTCGATTGAACACTGAAGCTTTCTTT. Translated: CASSLVPMGGRLNTEAFF.

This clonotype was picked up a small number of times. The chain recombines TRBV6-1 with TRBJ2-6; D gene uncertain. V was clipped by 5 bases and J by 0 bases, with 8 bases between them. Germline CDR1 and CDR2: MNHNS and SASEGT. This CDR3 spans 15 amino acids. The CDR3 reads CASSRKDSGANVLTF. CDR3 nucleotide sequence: TGTGCCAGCAGTCGGAAGGACTCTGGGGCCAACGTCCTGACTTTC.

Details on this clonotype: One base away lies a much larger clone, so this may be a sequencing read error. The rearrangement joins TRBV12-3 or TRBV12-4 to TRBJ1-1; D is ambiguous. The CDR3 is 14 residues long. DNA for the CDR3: TGTCCCAGCAGTTTAACGGGGTCTCGACATGAAGCTTTCTTT. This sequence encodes CPSSLTGSRHEAFF.

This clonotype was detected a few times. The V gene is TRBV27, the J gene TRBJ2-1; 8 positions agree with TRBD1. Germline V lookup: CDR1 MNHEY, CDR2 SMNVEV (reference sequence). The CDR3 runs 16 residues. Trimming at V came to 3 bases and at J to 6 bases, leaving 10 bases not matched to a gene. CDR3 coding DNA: TGTGCCAGCAGTTTCTGGTTGGGGGACAGGCGCAATGAGCAGTTCTTC. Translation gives CASSFWLGDRRNEQFF.

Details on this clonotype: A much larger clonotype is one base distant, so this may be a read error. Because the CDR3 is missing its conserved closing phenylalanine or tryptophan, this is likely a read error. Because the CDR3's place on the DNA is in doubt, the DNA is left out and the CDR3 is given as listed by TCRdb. This chain's CDR3 is CASSKARSGNSPLHL. This chain uses TRBV21-1 with TRBJ1-6. TRBV21-1 is assigned pseudogene status. The CDR3 spans 15 residues, counting both ends.

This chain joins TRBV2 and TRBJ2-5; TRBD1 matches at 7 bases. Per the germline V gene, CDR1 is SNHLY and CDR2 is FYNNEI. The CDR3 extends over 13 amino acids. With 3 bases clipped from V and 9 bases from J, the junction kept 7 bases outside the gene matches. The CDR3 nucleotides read TGTGCCAGCAGTGAGGGGACAGTCACTTCCCAGTACTTC. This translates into CASSEGTVTSQYF.